This T cell receptor beta chain was profiled in a study of blood T cell repertoires in COVID-19. All recovered Cohort 3 donors got two negative PCRs, got clearance, or saw symptom resolution. The J segment lost 8 bases and the V segment lost 6 bases, leaving 6 bases of the junction unmatched. In germline, CDR1 is SQVTM, CDR2 ANQGSEA. The CDR3 has 14 amino acids. In the authors' workflow: Estimation of nucleated cell counts relied on the amplification of reference gene primers. Generated by immunoSEQ multiplex PCR, the TCRdb table keeps only in-frame clones and is missing some. D and trimming come from the DNA, and the V and J calls and clone size come from that table. This table holds a few hundred thousand clones, about 85% found once.

The chain uses TRBV29-1 and TRBJ2-1; 14 bases are a match to TRBD2. The TCR was taken from a man in his forties who had recovered from COVID-19. The specimen sequenced was PBMCs or T cells enriched from blood (not recorded which). The CDR3 protein is CSVPGLAGAYEQFF. CDR3 nucleotides: TGCAGCGTCCCGGGACTAGCGGGAGCCTATGAGCAGTTCTTC.